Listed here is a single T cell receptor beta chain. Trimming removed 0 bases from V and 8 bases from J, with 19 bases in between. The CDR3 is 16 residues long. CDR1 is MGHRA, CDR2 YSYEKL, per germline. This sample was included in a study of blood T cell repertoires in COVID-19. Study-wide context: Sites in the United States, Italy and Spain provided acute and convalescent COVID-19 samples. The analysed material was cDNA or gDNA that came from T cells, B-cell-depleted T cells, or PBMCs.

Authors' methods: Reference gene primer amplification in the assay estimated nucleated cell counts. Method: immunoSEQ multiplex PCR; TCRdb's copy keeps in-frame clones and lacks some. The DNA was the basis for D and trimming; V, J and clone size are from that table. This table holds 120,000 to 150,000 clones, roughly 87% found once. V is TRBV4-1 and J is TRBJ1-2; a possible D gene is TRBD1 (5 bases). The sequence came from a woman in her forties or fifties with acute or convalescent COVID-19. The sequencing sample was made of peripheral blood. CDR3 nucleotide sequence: TGCGCCAGCAGCCAAGAAGGCCAGGGCGACACTAGCGGCTACACCTTC. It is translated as CASSQEGQGDTSGYTF.